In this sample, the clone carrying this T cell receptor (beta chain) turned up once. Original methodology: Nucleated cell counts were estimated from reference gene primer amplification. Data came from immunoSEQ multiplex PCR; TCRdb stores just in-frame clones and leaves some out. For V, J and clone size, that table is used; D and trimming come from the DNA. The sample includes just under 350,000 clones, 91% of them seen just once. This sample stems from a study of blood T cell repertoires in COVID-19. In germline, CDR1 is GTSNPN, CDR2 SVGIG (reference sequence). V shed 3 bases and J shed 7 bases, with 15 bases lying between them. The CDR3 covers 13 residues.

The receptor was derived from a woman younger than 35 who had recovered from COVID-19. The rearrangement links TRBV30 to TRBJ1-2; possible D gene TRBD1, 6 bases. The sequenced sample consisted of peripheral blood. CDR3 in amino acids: CAWRGGADGGYTF. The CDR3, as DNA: TGTGCCTGGAGGGGGGGGGCGGACGGTGGCTACACCTTC.